These T cell receptor beta chains were read from a single sample in a study of CD8+CD57+ T cells in acquired aplastic anemia. MiXCR was run by TCRdb on the reads, yielding one entry per CDR3 protein. The table includes 150,000 to 200,000 distinct CDR3 sequences, 55% to 70% detected once. The specimen was sorted CD4+, CD8+, or CD8+CD57+ T cells (not recorded which) from PBMCs. These TCRs come from a human donor in good health. Both conserved end residues are part of each CDR3. D genes are given only for firm matches. Only part of the rows carry a size: once, few, many, or a class if the clone is expanded.

d_call	j_call	clone_size	v_call	cdr3_aa	cdr3_nt
-	TRBJ2-3	-	TRBV7-9	CASSLIRASDHTDTQYF	TGTGCCAGCAGCTTAATTCGGGCCAGTGACCACACAGATACGCAGTATTTT
-	TRBJ2-1	few	TRBV7-6	CASSLDLGRAHTNEQFF	TGTGCCAGCAGCTTAGATTTAGGGCGAGCTCATACCAATGAGCAGTTCTTC
TRBD1	TRBJ2-7	-	TRBV10-1	CASATGQGHEQYF	TGCGCCAGTGCGACGGGACAGGGCCACGAGCAGTACTTC
-	TRBJ2-7	once	TRBV25-1	CASSDSWAEQYF	TGTGCCAGCAGTGATTCGTGGGCCGAGCAGTACTTC
-	TRBJ1-4	-	TRBV7-9	CATGGDGEKLFF	TGTGCCACGGGAGGAGATGGGGAAAAACTGTTTTTT
TRBD2	TRBJ2-5	medium-sized	TRBV9	CASSGTSGGVGTQYF	TGTGCCAGCAGCGGGACTAGCGGGGGCGTGGGGACCCAGTACTTC
-	TRBJ2-3	-	TRBV24-1	CATSDGPGQTDTQYF	TGTGCCACCAGTGATGGCCCGGGACAAACAGATACGCAGTATTTT
TRBD1	TRBJ1-1	-	TRBV12-3/TRBV12-4	CASSFGQVAEAFF	TGTGCCAGCAGCTTCGGACAGGTAGCTGAAGCTTTCTTT
-	TRBJ2-1	-	TRBV20-1	CSARDLAGRSYNEQFF	TGCAGTGCTAGAGATCTGGCGGGGAGATCCTACAATGAGCAGTTCTTC
-	TRBJ2-1	-	TRBV6-5	CASTGVNEQFF	TGTGCCAGTACTGGGGTAAATGAGCAGTTCTTC
-	TRBJ2-7	few	TRBV12-3/TRBV12-4	CASSKTGEQYF	TGTGCCAGCAGTAAGACAGGCGAGCAGTACTTC
-	TRBJ2-5	-	TRBV24-1	CATSEADQETQYF	TGTGCCACCAGTGAGGCCGACCAAGAGACCCAGTACTTC
TRBD1	TRBJ1-1	-	TRBV6-1	CASSASGTGENTEAFF	TGTGCCAGCAGTGCATCCGGGACAGGGGAAAACACTGAAGCTTTCTTT
TRBD1	TRBJ2-3	few	TRBV24-1	CATSDLGQGATDTQYF	TGTGCCACCAGTGATTTGGGCCAGGGGGCGACGGATACGCAGTATTTT
-	TRBJ2-7	-	TRBV5-8	CASSLRTVGYHEQYF	TGTGCCAGCAGCTTAAGGACAGTGGGATACCACGAGCAGTACTTC
TRBD1	TRBJ2-1	many	TRBV4-3	CASSRSWDRAYNEQFF	TGCGCCAGCAGCCGGAGCTGGGACAGGGCCTACAATGAGCAGTTCTTC
-	TRBJ1-2	-	TRBV7-2	CASSLAAQGGSYTF	TGTGCCAGCAGCTTAGCTGCCCAGGGTGGGAGCTACACCTTC
TRBD2	TRBJ2-1	many	TRBV7-9	CASSYGTSGDYNEQFF	TGTGCCAGCAGCTACGGCACTAGCGGAGATTACAATGAGCAGTTCTTC
TRBD1	TRBJ2-5	-	TRBV29-1	CSVEGGRGETQYF	TGCAGCGTTGAAGGGGGCAGGGGGGAGACCCAGTACTTC
TRBD2	TRBJ2-1	many	TRBV29-1	CSVCLAGYNEQFF	TGCAGCGTCTGCCTAGCGGGATATAATGAGCAGTTCTTC
TRBD1	TRBJ2-3	few	TRBV30	CAWSVYRGLGTDTQYF	TGTGCCTGGAGTGTATACAGGGGGCTTGGCACAGATACGCAGTATTTT
-	TRBJ1-5	-	TRBV9	CASSPSLSGNNQPQHF	TGTGCCAGCTCACCCTCGCTTAGTGGGAACAATCAGCCCCAGCATTTT
TRBD1	TRBJ2-5	-	TRBV7-2	CASSYQGAGETQYF	TGTGCCAGCAGCTACCAGGGGGCAGGGGAGACCCAGTACTTC
-	TRBJ2-2	-	TRBV7-2	CASSLGWTGELFF	TGTGCCAGCAGCCTCGGGTGGACCGGGGAGCTGTTTTTT
TRBD1	TRBJ2-7	many	TRBV9	CASSVRDRGTYEQYF	TGTGCCAGCAGCGTAAGGGACAGGGGAACCTACGAGCAGTACTTC
-	TRBJ2-1	many	TRBV5-6	CASRDWSSYNEQFF	TGTGCCAGCAGGGACTGGAGCTCCTACAATGAGCAGTTCTTC
-	TRBJ1-1	-	TRBV9	CASSVGPPPNTEAFF	TGTGCCAGCAGCGTAGGCCCTCCCCCGAACACTGAAGCTTTCTTT
-	TRBJ2-1	-	TRBV20-1	CSAKAGLEQFF	TGCAGTGCCAAGGCTGGGCTTGAGCAGTTCTTC
-	TRBJ2-7	-	TRBV29-1	CSVALAYEQYF	TGCAGCGTCGCCCTAGCGTACGAGCAGTACTTC
-	TRBJ2-2	-	TRBV19	CASSERTGELFF	TGTGCCAGTAGCGAACGGACCGGGGAGCTGTTTTTT
-	TRBJ1-1	-	TRBV5-8	CASSTMMNTEAFF	TGTGCCAGCAGCACGATGATGAACACTGAAGCTTTCTTT
-	TRBJ2-7	-	TRBV19	CASSIFGDGGLEQYF	TGTGCCAGTAGTATATTTGGGGATGGAGGCCTCGAGCAGTACTTC
TRBD1	TRBJ2-7	-	TRBV10-3	CASSGQGAYEQYF	TGTGCCAGCAGCGGACAGGGGGCCTACGAGCAGTACTTC
TRBD1	TRBJ1-5	few	TRBV10-3	CATGGQGAGNQPQHF	TGTGCCACCGGCGGACAGGGGGCCGGCAATCAGCCCCAGCATTTT
TRBD2	TRBJ2-1	-	TRBV9	CASSVKAGEPSYNEQFF	TGTGCCAGCAGCGTCAAAGCGGGAGAGCCCTCCTACAATGAGCAGTTCTTC
-	TRBJ1-1	-	TRBV19	CASSIARGENTEAFF	TGTGCCAGTAGTATAGCTCGGGGGGAGAACACTGAAGCTTTCTTT
-	TRBJ1-1	-	TRBV5-4	CASSFDSNTEAFF	TGTGCCAGCAGCTTCGACAGTAACACTGAAGCTTTCTTT
-	TRBJ1-3	-	TRBV2	CASSEVGVPGNTIYF	TGTGCCAGCAGTGAAGTCGGGGTCCCTGGAAACACCATATATTTT
-	TRBJ2-7	-	TRBV7-6	CASSLVTGAYEQYF	TGTGCCAGCAGCTTAGTAACGGGAGCGTACGAGCAGTACTTC
-	TRBJ2-4	-	TRBV29-1	CSVVALAKNIQYF	TGCAGCGTTGTGGCTCTAGCCAAAAACATTCAGTACTTC
-	TRBJ1-5	once	TRBV2	CASTMTENQPQHF	TGTGCCAGCACCATGACAGAAAATCAGCCCCAGCATTTT
TRBD2	TRBJ2-1	-	TRBV5-1	CASSTHLAGYNEQFF	TGCGCCAGCAGCACCCATCTAGCGGGGTACAATGAGCAGTTCTTC
TRBD2	TRBJ2-2	many	TRBV7-9	CASSLVAAGGNTGELFF	TGTGCCAGCAGCTTAGTGGCTGCGGGAGGGAACACCGGGGAGCTGTTTTTT
-	TRBJ2-6	few	TRBV7-9	CASSLGSGANVLTF	TGTGCCAGCAGCTTGGGGTCTGGGGCCAACGTCCTGACTTTC